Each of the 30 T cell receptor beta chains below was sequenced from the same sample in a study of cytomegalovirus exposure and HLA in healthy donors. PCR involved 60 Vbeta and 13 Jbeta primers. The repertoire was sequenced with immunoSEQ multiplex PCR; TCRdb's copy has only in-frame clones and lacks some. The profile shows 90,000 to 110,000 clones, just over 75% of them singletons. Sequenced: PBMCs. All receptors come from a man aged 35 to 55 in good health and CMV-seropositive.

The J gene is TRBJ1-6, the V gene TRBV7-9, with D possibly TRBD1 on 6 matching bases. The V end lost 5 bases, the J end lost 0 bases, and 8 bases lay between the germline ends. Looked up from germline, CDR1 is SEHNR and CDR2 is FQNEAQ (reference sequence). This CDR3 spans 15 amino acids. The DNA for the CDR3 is TGTGCCAGCAGCCCGGACAGCTCCTATAATTCACCCCTCCACTTT. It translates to CASSPDSSYNSPLHF.

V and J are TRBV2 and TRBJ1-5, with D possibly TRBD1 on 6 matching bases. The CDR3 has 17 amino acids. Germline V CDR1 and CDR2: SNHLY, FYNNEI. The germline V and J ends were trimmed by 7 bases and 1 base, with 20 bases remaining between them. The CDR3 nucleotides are TGTGCCAGCAATTTACTAGGGGGGGCTCGCAGCAATCAGCCCCAGCATTTT. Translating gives CASNLLGGARSNQPQHF.

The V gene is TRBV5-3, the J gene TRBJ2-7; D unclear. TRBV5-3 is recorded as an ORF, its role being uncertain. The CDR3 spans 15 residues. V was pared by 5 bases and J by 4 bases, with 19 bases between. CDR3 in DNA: TGTGCCAGAAGGTCGATGGCCCCTTCTCTTTACGAGCAGTACTTC. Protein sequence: CARRSMAPSLYEQYF.

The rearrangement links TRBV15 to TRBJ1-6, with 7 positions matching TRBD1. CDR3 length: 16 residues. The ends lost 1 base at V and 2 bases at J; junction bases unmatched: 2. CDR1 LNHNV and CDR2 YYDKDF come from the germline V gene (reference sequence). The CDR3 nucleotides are TGTGCCACCAGCAGAGGGACAGGCACCTATAATTCACCCCTCCACTTT. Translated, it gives CATSRGTGTYNSPLHF.

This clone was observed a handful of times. CDR3 protein: CAWKDLGTGALGGEKLFF. In DNA form, the CDR3 reads TGTGCCTGGAAGGATTTGGGGACAGGGGCCCTGGGGGGCGAAAAACTGTTTTTT. The rearrangement links TRBV30 to TRBJ1-4; TRBD1 agrees at 10 bases. The V gene end was trimmed by 4 bases and the J gene end by 8 bases; junction bases not matched to a gene: 19. This CDR3 is 18 amino acids long. Germline V CDR1 and CDR2: GTSNPN, SVGIG (reference sequence).

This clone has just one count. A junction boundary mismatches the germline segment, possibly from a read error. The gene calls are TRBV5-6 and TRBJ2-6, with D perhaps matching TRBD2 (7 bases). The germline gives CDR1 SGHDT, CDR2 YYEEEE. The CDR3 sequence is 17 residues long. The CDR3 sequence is CASRGGGLTSGANGLTF. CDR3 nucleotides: TGTGCCAGCAGGGGAGGGGGGTTAACCTCTGGGGCCAACGGCCTGACTTTC.

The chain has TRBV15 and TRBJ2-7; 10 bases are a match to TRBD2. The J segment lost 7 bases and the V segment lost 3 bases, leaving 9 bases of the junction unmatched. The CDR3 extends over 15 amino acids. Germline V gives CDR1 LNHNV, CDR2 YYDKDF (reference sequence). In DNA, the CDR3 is TGTGCCACCAGCAGGTTTGTAGCGGGAGGTCAAGAGCAGTACTTC. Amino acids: CATSRFVAGGQEQYF.

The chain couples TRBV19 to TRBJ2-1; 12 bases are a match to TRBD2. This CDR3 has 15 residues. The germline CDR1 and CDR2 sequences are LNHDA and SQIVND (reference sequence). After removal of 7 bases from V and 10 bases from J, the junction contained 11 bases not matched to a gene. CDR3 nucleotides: TGTGCCAGTACCCCTAGCGGGAGGGGGGGGAGGGAGCAGTTCTTC. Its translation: CASTPSGRGGREQFF.

The CDR3 region is CASSPRTSGSYEQYF. Written as DNA, the CDR3 is TGCGCCAGCAGCCCCAGGACTAGCGGTTCCTACGAGCAGTACTTC. This chain connects TRBV5-1 to TRBJ2-7, with TRBD2 matching 10 bases. Germline assignment: CDR1 SGHRS and CDR2 YFSETQ. V shed 4 bases, J shed 1 base, and the junction held 5 bases outside the gene matches. This CDR3 contains 15 residues.

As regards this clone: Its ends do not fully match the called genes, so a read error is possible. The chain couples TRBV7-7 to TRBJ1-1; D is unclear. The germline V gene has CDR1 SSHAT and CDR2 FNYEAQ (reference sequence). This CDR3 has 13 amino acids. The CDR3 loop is CASSLSMNTEAFF. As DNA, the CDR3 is TGTGCTAGCAGCTTAAGCATGAACACTGAAGCTTTCTTT.

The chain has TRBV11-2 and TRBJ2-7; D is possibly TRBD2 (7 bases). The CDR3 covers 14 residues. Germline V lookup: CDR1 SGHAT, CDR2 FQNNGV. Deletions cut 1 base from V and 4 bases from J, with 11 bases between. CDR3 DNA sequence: TGTGCCAGCAGCTTAGCCGGGGGGCTGTACGAGCAGTACTTC. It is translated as CASSLAGGLYEQYF.

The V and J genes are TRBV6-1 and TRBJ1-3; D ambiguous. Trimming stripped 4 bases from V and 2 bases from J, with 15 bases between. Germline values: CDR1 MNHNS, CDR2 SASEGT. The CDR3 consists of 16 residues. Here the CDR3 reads CASSVGGSGAGNTIYF. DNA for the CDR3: TGTGCCAGCAGTGTTGGAGGGTCAGGCGCTGGAAACACCATATATTTT.

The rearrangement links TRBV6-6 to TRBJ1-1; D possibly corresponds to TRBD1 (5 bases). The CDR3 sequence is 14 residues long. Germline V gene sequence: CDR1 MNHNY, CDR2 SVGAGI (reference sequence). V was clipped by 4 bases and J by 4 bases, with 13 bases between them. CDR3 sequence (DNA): TGTGCCAGCAGTTTAAACCAGGGAGGCACTGAAGCTTTCTTT. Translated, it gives CASSLNQGGTEAFF.

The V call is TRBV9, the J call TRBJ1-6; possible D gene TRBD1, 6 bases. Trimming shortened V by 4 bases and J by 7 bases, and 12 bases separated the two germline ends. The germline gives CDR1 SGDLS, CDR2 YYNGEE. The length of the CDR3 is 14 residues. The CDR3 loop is CASSFRQANSPLHF. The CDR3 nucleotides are TGTGCCAGCAGCTTCAGACAGGCCAATTCACCCCTCCACTTT. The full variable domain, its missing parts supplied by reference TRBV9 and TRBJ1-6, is DSGVTQTPKHLITATGQRVTLRCSPRSGDLSVYWYQQSLDQGLQFLIQYYNGEERAKGNILERFSAQQFPDLHSELNLSSLELGDSALYFCASSFRQANSPLHFGNGTRLTVT.

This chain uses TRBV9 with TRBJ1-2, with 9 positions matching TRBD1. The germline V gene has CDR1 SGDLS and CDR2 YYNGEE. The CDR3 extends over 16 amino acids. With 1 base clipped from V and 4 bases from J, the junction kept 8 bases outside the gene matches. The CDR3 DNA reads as TGTGCCAGCAGCGTAAATCCAAAGACAGGGGGCTATGGCTACACCTTC. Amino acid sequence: CASSVNPKTGGYGYTF. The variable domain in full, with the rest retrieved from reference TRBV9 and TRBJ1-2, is DSGVTQTPKHLITATGQRVTLRCSPRSGDLSVYWYQQSLDQGLQFLIQYYNGEERAKGNILERFSAQQFPDLHSELNLSSLELGDSALYFCASSVNPKTGGYGYTFGSGTRLTVV.

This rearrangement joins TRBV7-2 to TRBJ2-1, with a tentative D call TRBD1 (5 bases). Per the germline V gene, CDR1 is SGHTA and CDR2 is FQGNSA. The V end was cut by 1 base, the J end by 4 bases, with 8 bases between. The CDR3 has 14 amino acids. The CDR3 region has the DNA TGTGCCAGCAGCTTAGTAAAGGGGTACAATGAGCAGTTCTTC. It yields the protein CASSLVKGYNEQFF.

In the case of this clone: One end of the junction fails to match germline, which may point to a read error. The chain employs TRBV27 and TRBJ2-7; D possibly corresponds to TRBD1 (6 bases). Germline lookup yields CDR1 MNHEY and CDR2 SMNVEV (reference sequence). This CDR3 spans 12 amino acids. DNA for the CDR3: TGTGCCAGCAGTTTAATCGGCCAGGGGCTTAACTTC. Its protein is CASSLIGQGLNF.

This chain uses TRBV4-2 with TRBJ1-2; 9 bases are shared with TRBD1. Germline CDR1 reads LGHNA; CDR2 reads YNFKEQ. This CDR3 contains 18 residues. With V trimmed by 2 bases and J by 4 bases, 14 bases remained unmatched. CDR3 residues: CASSQILSRTGVSYGYTF. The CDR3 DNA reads TGTGCCAGCAGCCAAATCCTCTCCAGGACAGGGGTCTCCTATGGCTACACCTTC.

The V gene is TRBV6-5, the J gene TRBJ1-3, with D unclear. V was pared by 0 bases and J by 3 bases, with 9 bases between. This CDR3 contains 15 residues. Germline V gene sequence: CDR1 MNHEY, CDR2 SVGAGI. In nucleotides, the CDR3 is TGTGCCAGCAGTTACTCTCTCGGGGATGGAAACACCATATATTTT. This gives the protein CASSYSLGDGNTIYF.

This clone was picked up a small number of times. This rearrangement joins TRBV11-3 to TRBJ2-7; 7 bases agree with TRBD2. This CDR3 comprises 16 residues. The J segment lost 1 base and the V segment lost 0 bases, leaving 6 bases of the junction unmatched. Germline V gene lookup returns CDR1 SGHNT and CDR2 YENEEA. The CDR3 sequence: CASSLERGGGSYEQYF. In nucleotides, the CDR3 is TGTGCCAGCAGCTTAGAGCGAGGCGGGGGTTCCTACGAGCAGTACTTC.

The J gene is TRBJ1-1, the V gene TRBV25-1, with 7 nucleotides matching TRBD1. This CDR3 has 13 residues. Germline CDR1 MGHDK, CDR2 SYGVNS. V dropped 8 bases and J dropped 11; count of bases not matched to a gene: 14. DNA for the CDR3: TGTGCCAGCGGGGAGACAGGGCCGTATGAGGCTTTCTTT. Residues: CASGETGPYEAFF.

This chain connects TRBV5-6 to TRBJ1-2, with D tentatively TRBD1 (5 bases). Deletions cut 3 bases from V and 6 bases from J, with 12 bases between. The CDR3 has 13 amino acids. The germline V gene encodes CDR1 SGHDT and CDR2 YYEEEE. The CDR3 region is CASSSGWGDGYTF. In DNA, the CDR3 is TGTGCCAGCAGCTCGGGCTGGGGGGATGGCTACACCTTC.

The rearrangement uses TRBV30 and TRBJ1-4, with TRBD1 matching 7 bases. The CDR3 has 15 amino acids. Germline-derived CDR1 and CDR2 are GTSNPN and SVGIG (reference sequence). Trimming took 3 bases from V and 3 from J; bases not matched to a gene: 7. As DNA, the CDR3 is TGTGCCTGGAGCCTAACGAGGGGGCCTAATGAAAAACTGTTTTTT. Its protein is CAWSLTRGPNEKLFF.

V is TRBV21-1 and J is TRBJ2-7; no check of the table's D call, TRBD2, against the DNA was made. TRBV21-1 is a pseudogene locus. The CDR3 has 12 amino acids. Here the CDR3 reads CASSKVALEQYF. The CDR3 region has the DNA TGTGCCAGCAGCAAAGTAGCCCTAGAGCAGTACTTC.

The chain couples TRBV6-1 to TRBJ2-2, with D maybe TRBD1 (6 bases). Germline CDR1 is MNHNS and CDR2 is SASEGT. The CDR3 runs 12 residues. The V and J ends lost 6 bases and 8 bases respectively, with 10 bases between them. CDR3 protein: CASRTQGGELFF. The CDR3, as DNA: TGTGCCAGCAGAACACAGGGAGGGGAGCTGTTTTTT.

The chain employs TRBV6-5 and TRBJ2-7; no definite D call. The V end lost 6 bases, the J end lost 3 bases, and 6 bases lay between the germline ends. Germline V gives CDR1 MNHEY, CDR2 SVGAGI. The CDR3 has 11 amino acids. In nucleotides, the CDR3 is TGTGCCAGCAGCCTCGTCTACGAGCAGTACTTC. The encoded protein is CASSLVYEQYF.

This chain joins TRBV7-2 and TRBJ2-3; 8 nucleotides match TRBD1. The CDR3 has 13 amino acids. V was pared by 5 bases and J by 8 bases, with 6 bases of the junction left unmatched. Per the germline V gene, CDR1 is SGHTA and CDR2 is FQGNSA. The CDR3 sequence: CASSIGQGGTQYF. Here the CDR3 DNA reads TGTGCCAGCAGCATCGGACAGGGAGGTACGCAGTATTTT.

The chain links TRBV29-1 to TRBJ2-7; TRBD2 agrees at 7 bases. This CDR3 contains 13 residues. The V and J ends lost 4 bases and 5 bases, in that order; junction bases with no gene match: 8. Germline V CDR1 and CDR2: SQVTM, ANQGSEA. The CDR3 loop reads CSVGPAGRNEQYF. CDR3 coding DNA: TGCAGCGTTGGGCCAGCGGGAAGAAACGAGCAGTACTTC.

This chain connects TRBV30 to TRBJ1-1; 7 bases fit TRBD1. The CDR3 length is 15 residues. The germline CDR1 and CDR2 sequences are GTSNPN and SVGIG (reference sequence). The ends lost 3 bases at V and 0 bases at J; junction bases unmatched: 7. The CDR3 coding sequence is TGTGCCTGGAGGATTGAGACAGGGTTGAACACTGAAGCTTTCTTT. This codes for CAWRIETGLNTEAFF.

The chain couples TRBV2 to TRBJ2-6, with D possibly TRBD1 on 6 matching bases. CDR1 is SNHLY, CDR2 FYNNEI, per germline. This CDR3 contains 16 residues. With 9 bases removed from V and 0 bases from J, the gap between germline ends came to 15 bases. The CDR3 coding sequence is TGTGCCAGTTCGACAGGCCCCCACTCTGGGGCCAACGTCCTGACTTTC. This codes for CASSTGPHSGANVLTF.